This TCR beta chain derives from a study of T-cell reconstitution after alpha-beta-depleted transplantation in children. During its preparation, the TCRbeta library received unique molecular identifiers. TCRdb itself ran the PCR reads through MiXCR, one entry per CDR3 protein. The sample lists more than 450,000 distinct CDR3 sequences, around 18% occurring once. This clonotype occurred many times. V lost 0 bases and J 2 bases, leaving 4 bases between the germline ends. Germline CDR1 reads SGHDT; CDR2 reads YYEEEE. This CDR3 comprises 13 residues. This TCR came from a human donor who donated a stem cell graft to a child with acute lymphoblastic leukemia. The sample in question was PBMCs from the stem cell graft donor, obtained from the stem cell graft. V gene TRBV5-6 combines with J gene TRBJ2-3; D is ambiguous. The CDR3 region has the DNA TGTGCCAGCAGCTTGGTCGACACAGATACGCAGTATTTT. Protein product: CASSLVDTDTQYF.